The clone carrying this TCR beta chain is categorized as medium-sized (0.01 to 0.1%). Antigen unknown. This table comes from immunoSEQ multiplex PCR, and its TCRdb copy is limited to in-frame clones, with some not included. This table holds fewer than 35,000 clones, 80% to 85% found once. The sample belongs to a study of a mutant IDH1 vaccine in newly diagnosed glioma. Study context: Patients were started on vaccination 4-6 weeks after radiotherapy alone, or with temozolomide cycles.

Findings and caveats of the study: In around 93% of patients, immune responses induced by the vaccine occurred.

The time point: week 47, end of study. A 20-mer mutant IDH1 peptide at 300 ug was injected subcutaneously with topical imiquimod. Germline V gene data show CDR1 as MNHEY and CDR2 as SMNVEV (reference sequence). The V end lost 1 base, the J end lost 9 bases, and 13 bases lay between the germline ends. The CDR3 covers 14 residues. This clonotype was sampled from a man aged 25 to 40 with glioma. The source was PBMCs, collected from a glioma patient whose treatment included an IDH1 peptide vaccine. The chain employs TRBV27 and TRBJ2-1; no firm D call. CDR3 nucleotide sequence: TGTGCCAGCAGTTTATTCTTCAGCGTCGGTGAGCAGTTCTTC. Its translation is CASSLFFSVGEQFF.